Included here is one T cell receptor beta chain sequence, with context. It has no known antigen specificity. Base qualities are not provided; no much larger clone lies one nucleotide away. Ophthalmopathy patients had moderately to severely active disease, with a Clinical Activity Score of 3 or more, a NOSPECS grade of 4 or more, and a disease duration of less than 3 months. Any patient with an uncontrolled infection, another autoimmune disease, pregnancy or lactation was excluded. Clinical symptoms, serum thyroxine and TRAb, thyroid ultrasound, and orbital computed tomography formed the basis for the diagnoses. PBMCs were separated from roughly 10 ml of fresh peripheral blood using Ficoll-Paque density gradient centrifugation. Total RNA was extracted with Trizol reagent, and quality was checked on an Agilent 2100 Bioanalyzer. The sample originates from a study of T cells in Graves' hyperthyroidism and ophthalmopathy (dated by TCRdb to between 2019 and 2020). In the study overall: Peripheral blood samples were taken at the time of initial diagnosis, prior to any treatment. TCR V-J signatures able to tell the groups apart were searched for in a discovery cohort of 100 patients, of whom roughly 42 had Graves' ophthalmopathy and 57 had stable Graves' hyperthyroidism. Prospective prediction of ophthalmopathy was tested in an independent validation cohort consisting of 18 to 20 hyperthyroidism patients and 17 patients who later progressed to ophthalmopathy. The 90 to 100 discovery patients were randomly divided into training and test sets at a 7:3 ratio. The study also compared thyroid tissue and blood T-cell repertoires from about six Graves' hyperthyroidism patients. After blood sampling, hyperthyroidism patients were treated with methimazole at a starting dose of 30 mg daily, and ophthalmopathy patients were treated with high-dose intravenous methylprednisolone. The paper describes TCR Vbeta CDR3 sequencing of more than 120 peripheral blood samples, made up of about 41 ophthalmopathy patients, some 76 hyperthyroidism patients and roughly 17 progressor patients. The research as a whole found: In validation, the model predicted progression to ophthalmopathy with over 65% sensitivity and roughly 75% specificity, a median of about 6.7 months before onset. No statistical method was used to fix the sample size in advance, and group allocation was not hidden from the investigators. In cross-validation, a model built on a 13 V-J signature told ophthalmopathy apart from stable hyperthyroidism with under 90% sensitivity and about 81% specificity, and in testing the same model reached 80%/75%. Most expanded thyroid clonotypes (frequency above 0.001) were also found in blood, which suggests that blood repertoires may mirror thyroid immune responses.

The TCR beta CDR3 regions were amplified from the RNA transcripts. The first round of RT-PCR for the TCR CDR3 was performed with the HTBI primer set and the Qiagen OneStep RT-PCR kit. A second multiplex PCR round built the libraries, followed by size selection and purification. Sequencing of the libraries was done on an Illumina HiSeq2000 using paired-end 100 bp reads. The source study handled its data this way. SOAPnuke was used to process the raw data, throwing out any read that contained adapters or uncalled bases, had a mean Phred below 15, or lacked an exact constant-primer or identifier match. High-quality paired reads were merged with COPE v1.2.5, and unique nucleotide sequences were defined as clonotypes. MiTCR v1.1 was used to align the clonotypes against IMGT TRBV, TRBD and TRBJ reference segments. The analysis included only V-J combinations with a frequency above 0.0001, which together covered approximately 99% of the repertoires. A TCS score was defined as the ratio between F50 (clonal expansion) and ExV (chaos), using BLOSUM62-based TCRdist between CDR3 peptides within each V-J. Welch's t-statistics and random forest reduced 500 to 650 V-J features to about 13, which were used in a naive Bayes classifier (R e1071). TCRdb reprocessing: public reads trimmed at Q25 with fastp, clones called with MiXCR, in-frame beta chains kept. Here each entry gathers all rows of one CDR3 protein and keeps the most common genes and DNA. These V and J calls derive from TCRdb rather than the authors' analysis. The table for this sample lists under 350,000 distinct CDR3 sequences; about 15% of them were counted only once. The ten largest clones take up over 45% of the sample.

The sequenced material came from blood. This clonotype originated in a woman in her sixties or seventies with Graves' ophthalmopathy.

The sequenced DNA is TGTGCCAGCTCACCACCCAAGAATGAGCAGTTCTTC. It specifies CASSPPKNEQFF. The chain employs TRBV18 and TRBJ2-1, with an unclear D gene assignment. Including the terminal cysteine and phenylalanine, the CDR3 comprises 12 residues. This entry keeps only the CDR3 DNA: 36 bases, framed from base 1. Cut back by 0 bases and 7 bases, the V and J ends lie 4 bases apart. Based on the germline V gene, the CDR1 and CDR2 sequences are KGHSH and LQKENI.